The 23 T cell receptor beta chains below all came from one sample that was sequenced in a study of beta chain features in type 1 diabetes. Reverse transcribing all isolated RNA meant expressed TCRB transcripts were sequenced. Produced via immunoSEQ multiplex PCR; TCRdb's table is partial and in-frame only. This sample yields a few hundred thousand clones, of which approximately 28% are seen a single time; about 0.065% belongs to the top ten. Sequenced material: naive CD4+ T cells from blood. The receptors were gathered from a man aged 18-30 years in good health.

This clone appeared a few times. CDR3 nucleotide sequence: TGTGCCAGTAGTATCCGGCGGGAGGTAGCGACCCAGTACTTC. This encodes CASSIRREVATQYF. The chain joins TRBV19 to TRBJ2-5; TRBD2 matches at 8 bases. The CDR3 is made up of 14 amino acids. With 3 bases clipped from V and 7 bases from J, the junction kept 7 bases outside the gene matches. CDR1 and CDR2 from the germline V gene are LNHDA and SQIVND (reference sequence). Drawing the rest from reference TRBV19 and TRBJ2-5, the complete variable domain is DGGITQSPKYLFRKEGQNVTLSCEQNLNHDAMYWYRQDPGQGLRLIYYSQIVNDFQKGDIAEGYSVSREKKESFPLTVTSAQKNPTAFYLCASSIRREVATQYFGPGTRLLVL.

The chain employs TRBV13 and TRBJ2-7, with D possibly TRBD2 on 5 matching bases. The CDR3 sequence is 14 residues long. Trimming removed 4 bases at V and 0 bases at J, with 10 bases between. Germline V lookup: CDR1 PRHDT, CDR2 FYEKMQ (reference sequence). CDR3 sequence (DNA): TGTGCCAGCAGCTCACCGGGATTCTCCTACGAGCAGTACTTC. It encodes CASSSPGFSYEQYF.

The chain is built from TRBV12-5 and TRBJ2-5; tentative D call: TRBD1 (5 bases). The CDR3 spans 13 residues. Trimming pared 7 bases from V and 2 bases from J, leaving 11 bases between. Germline V gene lookup returns CDR1 LGHNT and CDR2 FRNRAP. Written as DNA, the CDR3 is TGTGCTAGTGCCAGGACACTGCAAGAGACCCAGTACTTC. Translation: CASARTLQETQYF.

The V and J genes are TRBV9 and TRBJ2-4; TRBD2 matches at 7 bases. CDR1 and CDR2 (germline): SGDLS, YYNGEE. Losses at the gene ends were 4 bases for V and 0 bases for J; bases not matched to a gene: 7. This CDR3 contains 16 residues. The chain's CDR3 is CASSPGTTLAKNIQYF. Written as DNA, the CDR3 is TGTGCCAGCAGCCCTGGGACTACTTTAGCCAAAAACATTCAGTACTTC.

This clone was observed a few times. The genes are TRBV25-1 and TRBJ2-5; weak D call: TRBD1 (5 bases). V was clipped by 7 bases and J by 5 bases, with 8 bases between them. This CDR3 has 11 amino acids. Germline V CDR1 and CDR2: MGHDK, SYGVNS. DNA for the CDR3: TGTGCCAGCACAGGGTATGAGACCCAGTACTTC. The encoded protein is CASTGYETQYF.

This rearrangement joins TRBV29-1 to TRBJ1-4, with TRBD1 matching over 8 bases. Germline V gene data show CDR1 as SQVTM and CDR2 as ANQGSEA. CDR3 length: 14 residues. The junction had 8 bases not matched to a gene; V was cut back by 7 bases and J by 4 bases. CDR3 DNA: TGCAGCGCAAAAGACAGGGGTCTTAATGAAAAACTGTTTTTT. It yields the protein CSAKDRGLNEKLFF.

This clone was seen only a few times. This sequence joins TRBV4-1 and TRBJ2-2, with 8 bases identical to TRBD1. Trimming took 1 base from V and 5 from J; bases not matched to a gene: 6. The CDR3 runs 16 residues. The V gene's germline CDR1 is MGHRA and CDR2 YSYEKL. CDR3 sequence (DNA): TGCGCCAGCAGCCAAGGCCCCGGACAGGGAACCGGGGAGCTGTTTTTT. This gives the protein CASSQGPGQGTGELFF.

This clone was seen a few times. Other nucleotide sequences from this sample produce the same CDR3. The chain is built from TRBV30 and TRBJ1-5, with D unresolved. CDR1 GTSNPN and CDR2 SVGIG come from the germline V gene (reference sequence). The CDR3 is 13 amino acids. V shed 1 base and J shed 3 bases, with 7 bases lying between them. The DNA of the CDR3 is TGTGCCTGGAGTGGTGGGAACAATCAGCCCCAGCATTTT. Residues: CAWSGGNNQPQHF. The full variable domain, its missing parts supplied by reference TRBV30 and TRBJ1-5, is SQTIHQWPATLVQPVGSPLSLECTVEGTSNPNLYWYRQAAGRGLQLLFYSVGIGQISSEVPQNLSASRPQDRQFILSSKKLLLSDSGFYLCAWSGGNNQPQHFGDGTRLSIL.

This rearrangement joins TRBV11-2 to TRBJ2-7, with 7 positions matching TRBD1. The CDR3 contains 13 residues. CDR1 and CDR2 from the germline V gene are SGHAT and FQNNGV. After removal of 5 bases from V and 6 bases from J, the junction contained 7 bases not matched to a gene. The CDR3 nucleotides are TGTGCCAGCAGCAAAGACAGGGTTGGCGAGCAGTACTTC. Its translation is CASSKDRVGEQYF.

V gene TRBV4-3 combines with J gene TRBJ2-1; D perhaps matches TRBD1 (6 bases). Deletions cut 1 base from V and 0 bases from J, with 7 bases between. Germline-derived CDR1 and CDR2 are LGHNA and YSLEER. This CDR3 is 15 amino acids long. CDR3 in DNA: TGCGCCAGCAGCCAAGGACAGGTCTCCTACAATGAGCAGTTCTTC. This encodes CASSQGQVSYNEQFF.

This clone has only a few counts. The chain has TRBV7-8 and TRBJ2-1, with TRBD2 matching over 7 bases. CDR3 length equals 14 residues. Germline CDR1 reads SGHVS; CDR2 reads FQNEAQ. With V trimmed by 3 bases and J by 6 bases, 5 bases remained unmatched. CDR3 coding DNA: TGTGCCAGCAGCTTTGCGGGAGTTACCAATGAGCAGTTCTTC. It encodes CASSFAGVTNEQFF.

The chain recombines TRBV28 with TRBJ2-7, with 9 nucleotides matching TRBD1. Germline lookup yields CDR1 MDHEN and CDR2 SYDVKM. V was pared by 3 bases and J by 5 bases, with 8 bases of the junction left unmatched. The CDR3 is made up of 15 amino acids. DNA for the CDR3: TGTGCCAGCAGTTTCACCGGGACAGGGCTTCACGAGCAGTACTTC. Protein product: CASSFTGTGLHEQYF.

The rearrangement uses TRBV5-1 and TRBJ2-7; 12 nucleotides align to TRBD2. CDR1 is SGHRS and CDR2 is YFSETQ in the germline V gene. The length of the CDR3 is 18 residues. V shed 7 bases and J 0 bases; nucleotides not matched to a gene: 14. CDR3 protein: CASGVTGATSGSSYEQYF. In DNA form, the CDR3 reads TGCGCCAGCGGTGTGACAGGGGCGACTAGCGGGAGCTCCTACGAGCAGTACTTC.

The V call is TRBV19, the J call TRBJ2-1; D not resolved. V shed 4 bases and J shed 4 bases, with 8 bases lying between them. This CDR3 is built from 13 residues. Germline values: CDR1 LNHDA, CDR2 SQIVND (reference sequence). Here the CDR3 reads CASSTTVYNEQFF. DNA for the CDR3: TGTGCCAGTAGTACGACTGTATACAATGAGCAGTTCTTC.

The rearrangement joins TRBV4-2 to TRBJ2-5; TRBD2 aligns across 11 bases. Germline V gene sequence: CDR1 LGHNA, CDR2 YNFKEQ. V lost 4 bases and J lost 2; bases outside the gene matches: 6. The CDR3 is 16 amino acids. The CDR3 DNA reads as TGTGCCAGCAGCCGCGGGAGACTAGCGGGGCAAGAGACCCAGTACTTC. This gives the protein CASSRGRLAGQETQYF.

The chain links TRBV9 to TRBJ2-7, with TRBD2 matching 9 bases. CDR3 size: 15 residues. Germline loops: CDR1 SGDLS, CDR2 YYNGEE. V was clipped by 0 bases and J by 2 bases; unmatched bases: 3. Written as DNA, the CDR3 is TGTGCCAGCAGCGTAGTCCCTAGCGGGACCTACGAGCAGTACTTC. This encodes CASSVVPSGTYEQYF.

V and J are TRBV27 and TRBJ2-7, with a weak D call TRBD1 (5 bases). Germline assignment: CDR1 MNHEY and CDR2 SMNVEV (reference sequence). The CDR3 runs 13 residues. V was cut by 8 bases and J by 0 bases, with 11 bases left in between. In nucleotides, the CDR3 is TGTGCCAGCGGGCGACAGAGCTCCTACGAGCAGTACTTC. It yields the protein CASGRQSSYEQYF.

This clone was found a few times. The genes are TRBV11-3 and TRBJ2-3, with D unclear. The CDR3 loop spans 12 amino acids. Deletions cut 5 bases from V and 1 base from J, with 4 bases between. CDR1 is SGHNT, CDR2 YENEEA, per germline. The CDR3 sequence: CASSRGTDTQYF. The CDR3 region has the DNA TGTGCCAGCAGCCGAGGCACAGATACGCAGTATTTT.

The chain combines TRBV7-2 with TRBJ2-7; the match to TRBD2 covers 8 bases. V lost 3 bases and J lost 3; bases outside the gene matches: 4. CDR1 and CDR2 (germline): SGHTA, FQGNSA. The CDR3 runs to 14 residues. The CDR3 reads CASSLRLASYEQYF. The CDR3 DNA follows: TGTGCCAGCAGCTTGAGACTAGCGAGCTACGAGCAGTACTTC.

This clone was seen more than once but under ten times. V gene TRBV2 combines with J gene TRBJ2-3, with 10 bases lining up with TRBD1. Germline trimming cut 7 bases from V and 4 bases from J; bases unmatched to any gene: 8. Per the germline V gene, CDR1 is SNHLY and CDR2 is FYNNEI. The CDR3 has 15 amino acids. CDR3 residues: CASIRRDRGPDTQYF. CDR3 coding DNA: TGTGCCAGCATCCGCCGGGACAGGGGTCCAGATACGCAGTATTTT.

This chain uses TRBV30 with TRBJ1-3; D is ambiguous. The CDR3 has 12 amino acids. The V gene lost 4 bases and the J gene lost 3 bases, with 7 bases spanning the gap. Germline values: CDR1 GTSNPN, CDR2 SVGIG (reference sequence). The CDR3 DNA reads TGTGCCTGGAAAAGAGGTGGAAACACCATATATTTT. It yields the protein CAWKRGGNTIYF. The complete variable domain, with remaining parts taken from reference TRBV30 and TRBJ1-3, reads SQTIHQWPATLVQPVGSPLSLECTVEGTSNPNLYWYRQAAGRGLQLLFYSVGIGQISSEVPQNLSASRPQDRQFILSSKKLLLSDSGFYLCAWKRGGNTIYFGEGSWLTVV.

This clone showed up just a few times. In the same sample, other DNA sequences code for this CDR3. The CDR3 is CSVGQLNTEAFF. CDR3 in DNA: TGCAGCGTGGGACAACTGAACACTGAAGCTTTCTTT. This chain links TRBV29-1 with TRBJ1-1; TRBD1 is a possible D gene (6 bases). The V end was cut by 6 bases, the J end by 0 bases, with 8 bases between. The CDR3 totals 12 residues. Germline V gene lookup returns CDR1 SQVTM and CDR2 ANQGSEA. Complete variable domain (other parts from reference TRBV29-1 and TRBJ1-1): SAVISQKPSRDICQRGTSLTIQCQVDSQVTMMFWYRQQPGQSLTLIATANQGSEATYESGFVIDKFPISRPNLTFSTLTVSNMSPEDSSIYLCSVGQLNTEAFFGQGTRLTVV.

A few counts support this clone. The chain employs TRBV5-4 and TRBJ2-7, with 11 positions matching TRBD1. Germline CDR1 reads SGHNT; CDR2 reads YYREEE (reference sequence). There are 13 residues in the CDR3. V gave up 10 bases and J gave up 3 bases; unmatched junction bases: 6. Here the CDR3 reads CAVGGQGDYEQYF. The CDR3 nucleotides are TGTGCCGTCGGGGGACAGGGGGACTACGAGCAGTACTTC.